This record covers a single T cell receptor beta chain. Its antigen is not known. This entry belongs to a study of post-analysis software for immune sequencing data. The wider study: Recorded subtypes: relapsing-remitting, secondary progressive, progressive-relapsing; some patients unannotated.

Study-wide results and caveats: Those with multiple sclerosis, the patient group, showed significantly lower normalized Chao1 diversity than controls. By F measure, strong co-clustering occurred among samples prepared in the same batch. A handful of TRBV segments were significantly more frequent in patients than in controls. TRBV5-6, TRBV5-1 and TRBV20-1 were among these segments.

Unique molecular identifiers were built into the TCR beta cDNA libraries. Once about 0.9 to 11 million T cells were used, roughly 490,000 cDNA molecules resulted. TCRdb reprocessed the PCR reads with MiXCR, giving one entry per CDR3 protein. The table has around 710,000 distinct CDR3 sequences, roughly 46% seen once. The CDR3 spans 13 residues. The V gene lost 3 bases and the J gene lost 6 bases, with 9 bases spanning the gap. The sequence was obtained from a girl between 5 and 17 years old with multiple sclerosis. The genes are TRBV12-3 or TRBV12-4 and TRBJ1-5, with D possibly being TRBD1 (5 bases). Sequencing was carried out using blood. This CDR3 reads CASSLTEGQPQHF. CDR3 in DNA: TGTGCCAGCAGTTTGACAGAAGGTCAGCCCCAGCATTTT.